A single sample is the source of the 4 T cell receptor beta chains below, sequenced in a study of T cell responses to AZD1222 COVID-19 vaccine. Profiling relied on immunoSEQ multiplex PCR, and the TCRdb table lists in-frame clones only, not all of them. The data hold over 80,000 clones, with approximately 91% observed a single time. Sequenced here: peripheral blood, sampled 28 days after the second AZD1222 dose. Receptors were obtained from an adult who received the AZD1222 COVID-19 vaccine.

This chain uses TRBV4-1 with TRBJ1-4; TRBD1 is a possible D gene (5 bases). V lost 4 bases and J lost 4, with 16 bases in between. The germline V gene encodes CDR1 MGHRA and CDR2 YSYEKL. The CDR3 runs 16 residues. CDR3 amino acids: CASSRVAGPSNEKLFF. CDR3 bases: TGCGCCAGCAGCCGAGTAGCAGGGCCTAGTAATGAAAAACTGTTTTTT.

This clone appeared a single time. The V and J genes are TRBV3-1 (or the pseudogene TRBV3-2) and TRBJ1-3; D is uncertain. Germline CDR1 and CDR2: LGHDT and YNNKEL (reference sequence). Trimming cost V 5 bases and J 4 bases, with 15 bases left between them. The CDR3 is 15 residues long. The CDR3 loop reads CASSVRSSSGNTIYF. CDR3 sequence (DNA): TGTGCCAGCAGCGTTAGGAGCTCCTCCGGAAACACCATATATTTT.

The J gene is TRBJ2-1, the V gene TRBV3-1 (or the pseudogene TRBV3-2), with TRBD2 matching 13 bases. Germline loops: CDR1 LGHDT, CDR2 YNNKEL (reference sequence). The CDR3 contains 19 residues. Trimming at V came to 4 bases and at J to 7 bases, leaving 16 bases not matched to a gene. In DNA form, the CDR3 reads TGTGCCAGCAGCCCAAATCCAAGGACTAGCGGGAGTCGCGGGAATGAGCAGTTCTTC. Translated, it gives CASSPNPRTSGSRGNEQFF.

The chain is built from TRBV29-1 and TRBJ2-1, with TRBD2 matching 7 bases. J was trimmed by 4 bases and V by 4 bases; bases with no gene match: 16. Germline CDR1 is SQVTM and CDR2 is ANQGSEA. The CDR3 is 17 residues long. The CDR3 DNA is TGCAGCGTTGTAATGACCGAGGGTAGCGGGTTATACAATGAGCAGTTCTTC. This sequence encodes CSVVMTEGSGLYNEQFF.